The 17 T cell receptor beta chains listed next were all sequenced from one sample in a study of cytomegalovirus exposure and HLA in healthy donors. Researchers ran the PCR with 60 Vbeta and 13 Jbeta primers. Libraries were prepared by immunoSEQ multiplex PCR; TCRdb keeps only in-frame clonotypes and omits some of them. Of around 140,000 clones listed, roughly 66% were seen once; the top ten hold 1.5% to 2%. The sample consisted of PBMCs. All receptors come from a woman between 18 and 29 years old in good health and CMV-seronegative.

The chain uses TRBV12-5 and TRBJ2-1; no clear D gene. This CDR3 spans 13 amino acids. V lost 1 base to trimming and J lost 5 bases, with 6 bases between them. Looked up from germline, CDR1 is LGHNT and CDR2 is FRNRAP. CDR3 nucleotides: TGTGCTAGTGGTTTGGACAGAAACAATGAGCAGTTCTTC. This encodes CASGLDRNNEQFF.

The chain joins TRBV6-5 to TRBJ2-1; TRBD2 aligns across 10 bases. The CDR3 consists of 14 residues. CDR1 and CDR2 (germline): MNHEY, SVGAGI. V shed 8 bases, J shed 10 bases, and the junction held 11 bases outside the gene matches. The CDR3 reads CASSPAGGPGEQFF. CDR3 nucleotides: TGTGCCAGCTCTCCAGCGGGAGGGCCGGGGGAGCAGTTCTTC.

The V call is TRBV7-9, the J call TRBJ2-1; 12 bases line up with TRBD1. The germline V gene has CDR1 SEHNR and CDR2 FQNEAQ (reference sequence). The CDR3 has 15 residues. With 10 bases clipped from V and 4 bases from J, the junction kept 8 bases outside the gene matches. As DNA, the CDR3 is TGTGCCATGGGGACAGGGGGCGACCCATACAATGAGCAGTTCTTC. Translated: CAMGTGGDPYNEQFF.

The V call is TRBV18, the J call TRBJ1-3; tentatively, D is TRBD1 (6 bases). V was shortened by 4 bases and J by 0 bases, with 13 bases between the two germline ends. The germline CDR1 and CDR2 sequences are KGHSH and LQKENI. The CDR3 covers 16 residues. CDR3 in amino acids: CASSLDSSISGNTIYF. In DNA, the CDR3 is TGTGCCAGCTCACTGGACAGTTCGATCTCTGGAAACACCATATATTTT. The full variable domain, completed using reference TRBV18 and TRBJ1-3, is NAGVMQNPRHLVRRRGQEARLRCSPMKGHSHVYWYRQLPEEGLKFMVYLQKENIIDESGMPKERFSAEFPKEGPSILRIQQVVRGDSAAYFCASSLDSSISGNTIYFGEGSWLTVV.

The count of this clone is one. This rearrangement joins TRBV11-3 to TRBJ2-3, with 7 bases aligning to TRBD2. Germline CDR1 and CDR2: SGHNT and YENEEA. The ends lost 0 bases at V and 2 bases at J; junction bases unmatched: 2. The CDR3 runs to 15 residues. DNA of the CDR3: TGTGCCAGCAGCTTAGAAGCGGGATACACAGATACGCAGTATTTT. Its protein is CASSLEAGYTDTQYF.

V and J are TRBV4-2 and TRBJ2-3; 9 bases agree with TRBD2. V was pared by 0 bases and J by 2 bases, with 6 bases of the junction left unmatched. The germline V gene has CDR1 LGHNA and CDR2 YNFKEQ. The CDR3 consists of 17 residues. CDR3 residues: CASSQDVAGDFTDTQYF. CDR3 sequence (DNA): TGTGCCAGCAGCCAAGATGTAGCGGGGGACTTCACAGATACGCAGTATTTT.

The chain is built from TRBV18 and TRBJ2-7; 8 bases align to TRBD1. This CDR3 spans 16 amino acids. With 4 bases clipped from V and 3 bases from J, the junction kept 11 bases outside the gene matches. Germline assignment: CDR1 KGHSH and CDR2 LQKENI. CDR3 coding DNA: TGTGCCAGCTCACAGGGGACAGGCTTAAGACTCTACGAGCAGTACGTC. Translating it yields CASSQGTGLRLYEQYV.

Details on this clone: This CDR3 is also generated by other DNA sequences in the sample. The V call is TRBV5-6, the J call TRBJ1-3, with D possibly being TRBD1 (5 bases). Germline V CDR1 and CDR2: SGHDT, YYEEEE. The CDR3 totals 14 residues. Trimming removed 1 base at V and 2 bases at J, with 7 bases between. CDR3 sequence: CASSLQGTGNTIYF. In DNA form, the CDR3 reads TGTGCCAGCAGCTTGCAGGGTACTGGAAACACCATATATTTT.

The chain couples TRBV5-5 to TRBJ2-5, with 7 bases identical to TRBD2. The CDR3 has 19 amino acids. Germline loops: CDR1 SGHKS, CDR2 YYEKEE (reference sequence). The junction had 20 bases not matched to a gene; V was cut back by 1 base and J by 5 bases. The CDR3 nucleotides are TGTGCCAGCAGCTTGAAAACCCGGTCAGGAGGACTAGGTGGTGAGACCCAGTACTTC. Residues: CASSLKTRSGGLGGETQYF.

The V and J genes are TRBV7-8 and TRBJ1-5; no clear D gene. The CDR3 is made up of 12 amino acids. V gave up 5 bases and J gave up 4 bases, with 6 bases separating them. Germline CDR1 and CDR2: SGHVS and FQNEAQ. CDR3 amino acids: CASSPQNQPQHF. CDR3 nucleotides: TGTGCCAGCAGCCCCCAGAATCAGCCCCAGCATTTT.

The rearrangement joins TRBV28 to TRBJ1-1; perhaps TRBD1 as D (6 bases). The CDR3 runs 15 residues. Looked up from germline, CDR1 is MDHEN and CDR2 is SYDVKM. V lost 4 bases to trimming and J lost 1 base, with 13 bases between them. The DNA for the CDR3 is TGTGCCAGCAGTTCCCCCGGGGGGGCGAACACTGAAGCTTTCTTT. Protein: CASSSPGGANTEAFF.

The rearrangement uses TRBV4-1 and TRBJ2-7, with unresolved D. Per germline, CDR1 MGHRA and CDR2 YSYEKL. Trimming left V 6 bases short and J 2 bases short, with 8 bases between. The CDR3 totals 12 residues. Written as DNA, the CDR3 is TGCGCCAGCAGTTTTTCTACCTACGAGCAGTACTTC. Translation: CASSFSTYEQYF.

The rearrangement joins TRBV5-4 to TRBJ1-1; no reliable D call. Germline values: CDR1 SGHNT, CDR2 YYREEE (reference sequence). The CDR3 is 14 residues long. Trimming removed 1 base at V and 4 bases at J, with 11 bases between. CDR3 in DNA: TGTGCCAGCAGCTTGATCTCGGGGTCCACTGAAGCTTTCTTT. It yields the protein CASSLISGSTEAFF.

The DNA for the CDR3 is TGCGCCAGCAGCCAAGTCTCATACAGGGACACCGGGGAGCTGTTTTTT. Its translation: CASSQVSYRDTGELFF. V gene TRBV5-1 combines with J gene TRBJ2-2; D may be TRBD1 (6 bases). From germline, CDR1 is SGHRS and CDR2 YFSETQ. V lost 4 bases, J lost 3 bases, and 16 bases lay in between. The CDR3 runs 16 residues.

The V and J genes are TRBV9 and TRBJ2-5; TRBD2 matches at 9 bases. With V trimmed by 0 bases and J by 2 bases, 2 bases remained unmatched. The germline gives CDR1 SGDLS, CDR2 YYNGEE. The CDR3 contains 15 residues. DNA for the CDR3: TGTGCCAGCAGCGTAGGACTAGCGGAGCAAGAGACCCAGTACTTC. Encoded protein: CASSVGLAEQETQYF.

The count of this clone is one. The rearrangement links TRBV2 to TRBJ1-1; TRBD1 matches 8 bases. This CDR3 contains 14 residues. Trimming at V came to 8 bases and at J to 3 bases, leaving 8 bases not matched to a gene. Germline values: CDR1 SNHLY, CDR2 FYNNEI. The CDR3: CASGELDRDTEAFF. CDR3 bases: TGTGCCAGCGGAGAATTGGACAGGGACACTGAAGCTTTCTTT. Full variable domain (missing parts from reference TRBV2 and TRBJ1-1): EPEVTQTPSHQVTQMGQEVILRCVPISNHLYFYWYRQILGQKVEFLVSFYNNEISEKSEIFDDQFSVERPDGSNFTLKIRSTKLEDSAMYFCASGELDRDTEAFFGQGTRLTVV.

This clone was counted only a few times. The genes are TRBV6-6 and TRBJ1-6; D gene ambiguous. V was pared by 6 bases and J by 10 bases, with 16 bases between. This CDR3 has 14 amino acids. The germline V gene has CDR1 MNHNY and CDR2 SVGAGI (reference sequence). This CDR3 reads CASSHRDSGSPLHF. DNA of the CDR3: TGTGCCAGCAGCCACCGGGATTCGGGCTCACCCCTCCACTTT.